These 20 T cell receptor beta chains came from one sample sequenced in a study of T cell clones after liver transplantation. Using immunoSEQ multiplex PCR, the repertoire was profiled, and TCRdb retains in-frame clones only, with some absent. Of roughly 60,000 clones listed, about 70% are singletons. The material sequenced was CD4+ T cells from blood, taken at the roughly 15-month timepoint. The receptors come from a human patient who received a liver transplant. Some T cells could come from the graft donor.

The J gene is TRBJ2-5, the V gene TRBV27; 7 nucleotides align to TRBD1. Germline V gives CDR1 MNHEY, CDR2 SMNVEV (reference sequence). The CDR3 contains 14 residues. V lost 5 bases to trimming and J lost 3 bases; unmatched junction nucleotides: 6. Here the CDR3 DNA reads TGTGCCAGCAGTGAAAGGGACAGTAAAGAGACCCAGTACTTC. Translating gives CASSERDSKETQYF.

The V gene is TRBV2, the J gene TRBJ2-2, with TRBD1 as a possible D gene (5 bases). V lost 5 bases to trimming and J lost 3 bases, with 10 bases between them. CDR1 and CDR2 from the germline V gene are SNHLY and FYNNEI. The CDR3 runs 14 residues. The CDR3 nucleotides are TGTGCCAGCAGTCAGACAGTCTACACCGGGGAGCTGTTTTTT. Translation gives CASSQTVYTGELFF. The full variable domain, its missing parts supplied by reference TRBV2 and TRBJ2-2, is EPEVTQTPSHQVTQMGQEVILRCVPISNHLYFYWYRQILGQKVEFLVSFYNNEISEKSEIFDDQFSVERPDGSNFTLKIRSTKLEDSAMYFCASSQTVYTGELFFGEGSRLTVL.

The chain recombines TRBV7-2 with TRBJ1-4; TRBD1 matches 10 bases. This CDR3 is 15 amino acids long. V lost 3 bases and J lost 7; bases outside the gene matches: 5. Germline CDR1 SGHTA, CDR2 FQGNSA. The CDR3 protein is CASSFEGQGREKLFF. The CDR3 DNA reads TGTGCCAGCAGCTTTGAGGGACAGGGGCGTGAAAAACTGTTTTTT.

This sequence joins TRBV4-2 and TRBJ2-1; possible D gene TRBD2, 5 bases. The V gene's germline CDR1 is LGHNA and CDR2 YNFKEQ. The V end was cut by 3 bases, the J end by 8 bases, with 14 bases between. The CDR3 totals 14 residues. Written as DNA, the CDR3 is TGTGCCAGCAGCCAGGAGCGGCTATCGGATGAGCAGTTCTTC. Residues: CASSQERLSDEQFF.

The CDR3 coding sequence is TGTGCCAGCAGCTTCAACAGGCAGACCTACGAGCAGTACTTC. It codes for CASSFNRQTYEQYF. The chain employs TRBV7-2 and TRBJ2-7; D possibly corresponds to TRBD1 (5 bases). Trimming cost V 3 bases and J 2 bases, with 11 bases left between them. The CDR3 is 14 residues long. Germline lookup yields CDR1 SGHTA and CDR2 FQGNSA.

The chain is built from TRBV5-1 and TRBJ2-3; 7 bases are a match to TRBD2. Germline V gene data show CDR1 as SGHRS and CDR2 as YFSETQ. The junction had 8 bases not matched to a gene; V was cut back by 3 bases and J by 4 bases. This CDR3 comprises 15 residues. The CDR3: CASSYYGGSSDTQYF. In nucleotides, the CDR3 is TGCGCCAGCAGCTATTACGGGGGGAGCTCAGATACGCAGTATTTT.

This chain connects TRBV21-1 to TRBJ1-2. TRBV21-1 represents a pseudogene. CDR3 length equals 17 residues. The CDR3 spells CASSKLSERGANYGYTF. DNA of the CDR3: TGTGCCAGCAGCAAACTATCTGAGAGGGGAGCCAACTATGGCTACACCTTC.

This clone was observed a few times. The V call is TRBV25-1, the J call TRBJ2-5; the match to TRBD1 covers 8 bases. J was trimmed by 3 bases and V by 3 bases; bases with no gene match: 6. The CDR3 loop spans 15 amino acids. CDR1 is MGHDK, CDR2 SYGVNS, per germline. The CDR3 region is CASSDRRTGKETQYF. DNA for the CDR3: TGTGCCAGCAGTGATAGAAGGACAGGGAAAGAGACCCAGTACTTC.

This clone has a handful of counts. The J gene is TRBJ2-2, the V gene TRBV13, with D tentatively TRBD1 (6 bases). V lost 4 bases, J lost 8 bases, and 14 bases lay in between. Germline V gene data show CDR1 as PRHDT and CDR2 as FYEKMQ (reference sequence). The CDR3 has 14 residues. The CDR3 DNA reads TGTGCCAGCAGCTGGGGGCTCGGGGATGGGGAGCTGTTTTTT. It is translated as CASSWGLGDGELFF. Full variable domain (rest looked up from reference TRBV13 and TRBJ2-2): AAGVIQSPRHLIKEKRETATLKCYPIPRHDTVYWYQQGPGQDPQFLISFYEKMQSDKGSIPDRFSAQQFSDYHSELNMSSLELGDSALYFCASSWGLGDGELFFGEGSRLTVL.

This clone has only a few counts. The chain links TRBV28 to TRBJ1-1; no clear D. CDR1 MDHEN and CDR2 SYDVKM come from the germline V gene. CDR3 length equals 15 residues. Trimming took off 1 base at V and 2 bases at J, with 11 bases between the two ends. CDR3 sequence reads: CASSLSAMGNTEAFF. In DNA form, the CDR3 reads TGTGCCAGCAGTTTATCGGCCATGGGCAACACTGAAGCTTTCTTT.

The chain joins TRBV27 to TRBJ1-2, with D possibly TRBD1 on 6 matching bases. CDR1 is MNHEY, CDR2 SMNVEV, per germline (reference sequence). Trimming left V 8 bases short and J 8 bases short, with 18 bases between. The CDR3 is made up of 13 amino acids. The CDR3 DNA is TGTGCCAGCGGATTGTGGGGGGCTGGAGGCTACACCTTC. It is translated as CASGLWGAGGYTF.

The gene calls are TRBV19 and TRBJ1-1; D is unclear. This CDR3 is built from 14 residues. Trimming removed 0 bases from V and 6 bases from J, with 11 bases in between. Germline CDR1 LNHDA, CDR2 SQIVND (reference sequence). The CDR3 DNA follows: TGTGCCAGTAGTATAGACCCGAAGTCGGCTGAAGCTTTCTTT. It codes for CASSIDPKSAEAFF.

In this sample, this clone turned up once. The gene calls are TRBV5-5 and TRBJ2-2; D is unclear. With 3 bases removed from V and 5 bases from J, the gap between germline ends came to 8 bases. Germline V gives CDR1 SGHKS, CDR2 YYEKEE (reference sequence). This CDR3 has 13 residues. The CDR3 protein is CASSSGVTGELFF. In nucleotides, the CDR3 is TGTGCCAGCAGCTCTGGCGTAACCGGGGAGCTGTTTTTT.

The chain combines TRBV6-5 with TRBJ2-3; the D is unclear. Germline V gene sequence: CDR1 MNHEY, CDR2 SVGAGI. The CDR3 spans 12 residues. The V and J ends lost 6 bases and 4 bases respectively, with 8 bases between them. This CDR3 is CASRNTADTQYF. The CDR3 DNA reads TGTGCCAGCAGAAACACCGCAGATACGCAGTATTTT.

V is TRBV7-6 and J is TRBJ2-1, with 9 bases matching TRBD1. This CDR3 spans 15 amino acids. Germline V gives CDR1 SGHVS, CDR2 FNYEAQ. The trim removed 5 bases at V and 6 bases at J, leaving 8 bases unmatched. The CDR3 protein is CASSPQTGGGNEQFF. In DNA, the CDR3 is TGTGCCAGCAGCCCACAGACAGGGGGTGGCAATGAGCAGTTCTTC.

This chain links TRBV28 with TRBJ1-2; no reliable D call. CDR1 MDHEN and CDR2 SYDVKM come from the germline V gene. There are 13 residues in the CDR3. V shed 8 bases and J shed 5 bases, with 15 bases lying between them. The CDR3 nucleotides read TGTGCCAGCTCCAATCCCTCTTTGTATGGCTACACCTTC. This sequence encodes CASSNPSLYGYTF.

Only one count was recorded for this clone. The V and J genes are TRBV15 and TRBJ2-7; D not certain. Looked up from germline, CDR1 is LNHNV and CDR2 is YYDKDF (reference sequence). The CDR3 has 11 amino acids. Trimming cost V 3 bases and J 4 bases, with 4 bases left between them. CDR3 in DNA: TGTGCCACCAGCAGGGGGTACGAGCAGTACTTC. As protein: CATSRGYEQYF.

This clone has more than one count but fewer than ten. This sequence joins TRBV6-5 and TRBJ1-2; 9 bases line up with TRBD1. V lost 7 bases and J lost 2; bases outside the gene matches: 5. This CDR3 region has 14 residues. Germline CDR1 and CDR2: MNHEY and SVGAGI. The CDR3 protein is CASTRGQGNYGYTF. In DNA, the CDR3 is TGTGCCAGCACCCGAGGACAGGGGAACTATGGCTACACCTTC.

The gene calls are TRBV5-1 and TRBJ2-3; the match to TRBD2 covers 12 bases. This CDR3 has 17 amino acids. V was clipped by 2 bases and J by 3 bases; unmatched bases: 7. Germline CDR1 SGHRS, CDR2 YFSETQ. The CDR3 nucleotides read TGCGCCAGCAGCTTAATCACCGGGACTAGCGGGACAGATACGCAGTATTTT. Residues: CASSLITGTSGTDTQYF.

This rearrangement joins TRBV19 to TRBJ2-1; D may be TRBD1 (5 bases). Germline-derived CDR1 and CDR2 are LNHDA and SQIVND (reference sequence). This CDR3 spans 15 amino acids. The V end lost 4 bases, the J end lost 3 bases, and 13 bases lay between the germline ends. CDR3 in DNA: TGTGCCAGTAGTACTGAAGGGCAGGGCTACAATGAGCAGTTCTTC. Protein sequence: CASSTEGQGYNEQFF.